This T cell receptor (beta chain) was captured in a study of blood T cell repertoires in COVID-19. The data were produced by immunoSEQ multiplex PCR, yet TCRdb's version contains in-frame clones alone and is incomplete. The repertoire consists of 100,000 to 120,000 clones, with around 86% occurring once and the leading ten covering approximately 40%. The CDR3 covers 15 residues. Germline trimming cut 2 bases from V and 7 bases from J; bases unmatched to any gene: 7. Germline loops: CDR1 MDHEN, CDR2 SYDVKM. V gene TRBV28 combines with J gene TRBJ2-1; 8 nucleotides line up with TRBD1. This TCR was recovered from a man at least 80 years old with acute or convalescent COVID-19. Sequences were obtained from peripheral blood. The chain's CDR3 is CASSLTGTGKNEQFF. DNA for the CDR3: TGTGCCAGCAGTTTAACAGGGACAGGAAAGAATGAGCAGTTCTTC.